This passage covers 8 T cell receptor beta chains from one sample sequenced in a study of patients and donors after allogeneic stem cell transplantation. From the RT-PCR reads, TCRdb called clonotypes with MiXCR, one entry per CDR3 protein. The profile shows 150,000 to 200,000 distinct CDR3 sequences, 24% of them singletons. Sequencing used blood, either unsorted or a sorted T cell fraction (not recorded which). Receptors were obtained from a human donor who was either an allogeneic HSCT recipient or a stem cell or donor lymphocyte infusion donor (not recorded which). It is not recorded whose cells these are; they may come from a transplant donor.

The chain joins TRBV2 to TRBJ2-7; TRBD1 or TRBD2 may be the D gene (5 bases each). Germline CDR1 and CDR2: SNHLY and FYNNEI. The germline V and J ends were trimmed by 1 base and 3 bases, with 13 bases remaining between them. The CDR3 is 15 amino acids. The CDR3: CASSEVTRERYEQYF. CDR3 coding DNA: TGTGCCAGCAGTGAAGTAACCAGGGAGCGCTACGAGCAGTACTTC. The full variable domain, completed using reference TRBV2 and TRBJ2-7, is EPEVTQTPSHQVTQMGQEVILRCVPISNHLYFYWYRQILGQKVEFLVSFYNNEISEKSEIFDDQFSVERPDGSNFTLKIRSTKLEDSAMYFCASSEVTRERYEQYFGPGTRLTVT.

The chain has TRBV5-1 and TRBJ2-1, with 10 bases lining up with TRBD2. The CDR3 runs to 17 residues. The J segment lost 6 bases and the V segment lost 0 bases, leaving 9 bases of the junction unmatched. The germline V gene encodes CDR1 SGHRS and CDR2 YFSETQ. The CDR3 bases are TGCGCCAGCAGCTTGGCCCTGGGACTAGCGAAATCCAATGAGCAGTTCTTC. Translated: CASSLALGLAKSNEQFF.

The rearrangement links TRBV9 to TRBJ2-2, with D uncertain. Looked up from germline, CDR1 is SGDLS and CDR2 is YYNGEE. V was trimmed by 2 bases and J by 3 bases, leaving 5 bases between them. The CDR3 is 13 amino acids. The CDR3 spells CASSVPYTGELFF. In DNA form, the CDR3 reads TGTGCCAGCAGCGTTCCTTACACCGGGGAGCTGTTTTTT. Supplemented by reference TRBV9 and TRBJ2-2, the full variable domain reads DSGVTQTPKHLITATGQRVTLRCSPRSGDLSVYWYQQSLDQGLQFLIQYYNGEERAKGNILERFSAQQFPDLHSELNLSSLELGDSALYFCASSVPYTGELFFGEGSRLTVL.

The chain couples TRBV6-5 to TRBJ2-7, with D perhaps given as TRBD1 or TRBD2 (5 bases each). The CDR3 extends over 13 amino acids. V lost 0 bases and J 4 bases, leaving 7 bases between the germline ends. The V gene's germline CDR1 is MNHEY and CDR2 SVGAGI. CDR3 sequence: CASSYSWGYEQYF. The CDR3 DNA is TGTGCCAGCAGTTACTCTTGGGGGTACGAGCAGTACTTC.

V is TRBV7-9 and J is TRBJ2-5; TRBD2 is a possible D gene (5 bases). V was trimmed by 8 bases and J by 3 bases, leaving 13 bases between them. The CDR3 runs 13 residues. Looked up from germline, CDR1 is SEHNR and CDR2 is FQNEAQ (reference sequence). CDR3 nucleotide sequence: TGTGCCAGCGTGGCGGTGAGGGAAGAGACCCAGTACTTC. Encoded protein: CASVAVREETQYF.

This clonotype was picked up a small number of times. The V gene is TRBV7-3, the J gene TRBJ1-1; D might be TRBD1 (5 bases). The V gene lost 4 bases and the J gene lost 1 base, with 10 bases spanning the gap. Germline-derived CDR1 and CDR2 are SGHTA and FQGTGA. The CDR3 totals 14 residues. The CDR3 coding sequence is TGTGCCAGCAGCTCGGGACGGGGGAACACTGAAGCTTTCTTT. Protein product: CASSSGRGNTEAFF.

The chain joins TRBV7-9 to TRBJ2-1, with D possibly called TRBD1 or TRBD2 (5 bases each). Germline CDR1 reads SEHNR; CDR2 reads FQNEAQ (reference sequence). V lost 0 bases to trimming and J lost 6 bases, with 15 bases between them. The CDR3 is 16 amino acids. The CDR3 protein is CASSLAVLFGGNEQFF. CDR3 DNA sequence: TGTGCCAGCAGCTTAGCGGTCCTCTTTGGGGGCAATGAGCAGTTCTTC.

This clonotype was seen only a few times. This chain uses TRBV10-3 with TRBJ2-5, with a tentative D call TRBD1 (5 bases). Trimming left V 4 bases short and J 1 base short, with 16 bases between. CDR1 ENHRY and CDR2 SYGVKD come from the germline V gene. This CDR3 is built from 16 residues. CDR3 in DNA: TGTGCCATCAGTGTTTCTCCCACCGACAGCCAAGAGACCCAGTACTTC. Protein: CAISVSPTDSQETQYF.